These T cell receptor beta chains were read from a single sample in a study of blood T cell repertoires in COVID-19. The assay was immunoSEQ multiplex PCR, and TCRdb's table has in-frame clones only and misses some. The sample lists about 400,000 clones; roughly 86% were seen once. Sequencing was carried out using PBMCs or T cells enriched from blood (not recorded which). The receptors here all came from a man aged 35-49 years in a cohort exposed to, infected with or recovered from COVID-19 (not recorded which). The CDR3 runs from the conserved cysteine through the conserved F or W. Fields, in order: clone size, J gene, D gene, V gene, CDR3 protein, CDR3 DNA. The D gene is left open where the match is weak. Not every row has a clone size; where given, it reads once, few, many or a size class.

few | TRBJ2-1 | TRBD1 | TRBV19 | CASSIPGLRGEQFF | TGTGCCAGTAGTATCCCCGGACTCAGGGGGGAGCAGTTCTTC
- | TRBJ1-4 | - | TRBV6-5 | CASRLNAVDQKLFF | TGTGCCAGCAGACTAAATGCGGTGGATCAAAAACTGTTTTTT
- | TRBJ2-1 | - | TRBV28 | CASQTAGLFSYNEQFF | TGTGCCAGCCAGACAGCGGGCCTCTTCTCCTACAATGAGCAGTTCTTC
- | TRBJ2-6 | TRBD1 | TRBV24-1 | CATSGTGPSGANVLTF | TGTGCCACCAGTGGGACAGGGCCCTCTGGGGCCAACGTCCTGACTTTC
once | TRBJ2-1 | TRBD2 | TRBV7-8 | CASRMSSGSGEQFF | TGTGCCAGCAGAATGTCTAGCGGGAGTGGTGAGCAGTTCTTC
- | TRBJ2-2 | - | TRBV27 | CASSHRDFNTGELFF | TGTGCCAGCAGTCACCGGGACTTTAACACCGGGGAGCTGTTTTTT
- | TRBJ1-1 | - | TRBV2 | CASSREAEAFF | TGTGCCAGCAGTCGGGAAGCTGAAGCTTTCTTT
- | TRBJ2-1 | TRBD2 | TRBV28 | CASSATRTSCIF | TGTGCCAGCAGCGCAACTCGGACTAGTTGTATCTTC
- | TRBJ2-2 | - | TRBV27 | CASSFLDRTGELFF | TGTGCCAGCAGTTTCCTAGACCGCACCGGGGAGCTGTTTTTT
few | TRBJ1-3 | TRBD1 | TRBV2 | CASSTSGTGAIYF | TGTGCCAGCAGTACCTCCGGGACAGGGGCAATATATTTT
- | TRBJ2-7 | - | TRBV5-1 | CASHNPTVYEQYF | TGCGCCAGCCACAACCCGACTGTATACGAGCAGTACTTC
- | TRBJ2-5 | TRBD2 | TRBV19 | CASSSIGAGEETQYF | TGTGCCAGTAGTTCCATAGGGGCGGGAGAAGAGACCCAGTACTTC
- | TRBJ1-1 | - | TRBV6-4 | CASSDGAFTEAFF | TGTGCCAGCAGTGACGGGGCATTCACTGAAGCTTTCTTT
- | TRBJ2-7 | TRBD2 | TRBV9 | CASSVDPSGPYEQYF | TGTGCCAGCAGCGTAGATCCTAGCGGGCCCTACGAGCAGTACTTC
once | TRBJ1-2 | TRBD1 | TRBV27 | CASSPRDRGVYGYTF | TGTGCCAGCAGTCCTCGGGACAGGGGGGTTTATGGCTACACCTTC
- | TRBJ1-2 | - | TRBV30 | CAWSDRANYGYTF | TGTGCCTGGAGTGACAGGGCTAACTATGGCTACACCTTC
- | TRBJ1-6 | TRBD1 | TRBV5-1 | CASSQSNRQGAAPLHF | TGCGCCAGCAGCCAGTCCAACCGACAGGGGGCGGCACCCCTCCACTTT
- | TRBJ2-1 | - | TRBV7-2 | CASSLGGGIQFF | TGTGCCAGCAGCTTAGGAGGCGGGATACAGTTCTTC
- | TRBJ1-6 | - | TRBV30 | CAWSVKGGRSPLHF | TGTGCCTGGAGTGTAAAGGGGGGGAGATCACCCCTCCACTTT
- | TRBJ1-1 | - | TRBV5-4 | CASSLGTRNTEAFF | TGTGCCAGCAGCCTCGGGACACGGAACACTGAAGCTTTCTTT
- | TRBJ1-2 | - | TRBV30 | CAWSTRPAIYGYTF | TGTGCCTGGAGCACTAGACCAGCCATCTATGGCTACACCTTC
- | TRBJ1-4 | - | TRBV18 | CASSPGGGLGKLFF | TGTGCCAGCTCACCGGGCGGGGGCCTTGGAAAACTGTTTTTT